Each of the 3 T cell receptor beta chains below was sequenced from the same sample in a study of T cells in Graves' hyperthyroidism and ophthalmopathy. Amplification of TCR beta CDR3 regions used RNA as the template. The TCR CDR3 first-round RT-PCR relied on the HTBI primer set. Via MiXCR, TCRdb re-called the multiplex PCR reads, giving one row per CDR3 protein. This table has around 240,000 distinct CDR3 sequences, about 14% appearing once. Sequenced sample: blood. The source is a woman between 40 and 50 years old with Graves' hyperthyroidism that later progressed to Graves' ophthalmopathy.

This clonotype was recorded once. The chain combines TRBV27 with TRBJ1-2, with 9 bases identical to TRBD1. The V segment lost 5 bases and the J segment 8 bases; nucleotides outside the gene matches: 9. CDR3 length equals 14 residues. The germline V gene has CDR1 MNHEY and CDR2 SMNVEV (reference sequence). The CDR3 DNA reads TGTGCCAGCAGTCCCGGGACAGGGCCTTGGGGCTACACCTTC. Translating it yields CASSPGTGPWGYTF.

This clonotype came up many times. The chain links TRBV11-2 to TRBJ2-1; no clear D gene. This CDR3 has 15 residues. The germline V gene encodes CDR1 SGHAT and CDR2 FQNNGV. The V gene lost 4 bases and the J gene lost 7 bases, with 17 bases spanning the gap. CDR3 sequence (DNA): TGTGCCAGCAGCTCGACCAAGACTCTTGAGAATGAGCAGTTCTTC. Translated: CASSSTKTLENEQFF. The variable domain in full, with the rest retrieved from reference TRBV11-2 and TRBJ2-1, is EAGVAQSPRYKIIEKRQSVAFWCNPISGHATLYWYQQILGQGPKLLIQFQNNGVVDDSQLPKDRFSAERLKGVDSTLKIQPAKLEDSAVYLCASSSTKTLENEQFFGPGTRLTVL.

This clonotype has a count of ten or more. The chain recombines TRBV5-1 with TRBJ2-1; tentatively, D is TRBD2 (6 bases). This CDR3 is 16 amino acids long. Trimming pared 4 bases from V and 6 bases from J, leaving 20 bases between. Germline V lookup: CDR1 SGHRS, CDR2 YFSETQ. The chain's CDR3 is CASSPITGTSLNEQFF. Here the CDR3 DNA reads TGCGCCAGCAGCCCAATAACCGGGACTTCCCTCAATGAGCAGTTCTTC.